The 7 T cell receptor beta chains reported below all come from one sample, sequenced in a study of a mutant IDH1 vaccine in newly diagnosed glioma. Time point: week 35, safety follow-up. Topical imiquimod accompanied each vaccine dose, which consisted of 300 ug of mutant IDH1 20-mer peptide. Here immunoSEQ multiplex PCR was the method, and the copy in TCRdb shows in-frame clones only, minus some. The sample contains tens of thousands of clones, around 92% of which appear only once. No antigen has been assigned to these receptors. This material consisted of PBMCs, taken from a glioma patient whose treatment included an IDH1 peptide vaccine. These receptors all stem from a man between 50 and 59 years old with glioma.

This chain connects TRBV2 to TRBJ2-7; 9 nucleotides line up with TRBD1. This CDR3 is built from 15 residues. CDR1 SNHLY and CDR2 FYNNEI come from the germline V gene. Trimming took 6 bases from V and 5 from J; bases not matched to a gene: 11. CDR3 sequence (DNA): TGTGCCAGCAGAGAGGGACAGGGAGGAGTAGACGAGCAGTACTTC. It yields the protein CASREGQGGVDEQYF.

The genes are TRBV7-2 and TRBJ1-1; perhaps TRBD1 as D (6 bases). Trimming took 3 bases from V and 4 from J, leaving 15 bases between them. Germline V gene lookup returns CDR1 SGHTA and CDR2 FQGNSA. The CDR3 covers 15 residues. For the CDR3, the DNA is TGTGCCAGCAGCTTTGACTTCAGGGGTACCACTGAAGCTTTCTTT. This translates into CASSFDFRGTTEAFF.

J is TRBJ2-4 and V is TRBV10-3; 13 bases are shared with TRBD2. The CDR3 totals 15 residues. Trimming took 10 bases from V and 5 from J; bases not matched to a gene: 8. The germline gives CDR1 ENHRY, CDR2 SYGVKD. The CDR3 DNA reads TGTGCCACCTCCGGACTAGCGGGGGTGCAAAACATTCAGTACTTC. It codes for CATSGLAGVQNIQYF.

V usage is TRBV6-7 and J usage is TRBJ1-5, with D maybe TRBD1 (6 bases). TRBV6-7 is identified as an open reading frame with a role that is uncertain. V was pared by 0 bases and J by 7 bases, with 16 bases between. The CDR3 is 16 amino acids. The CDR3 nucleotides are TGTGCCAGCAGTTACTCGAACAGCAGGGGAAAGCAGCCCCAGCATTTT. The encoded protein is CASSYSNSRGKQPQHF.

The J gene is TRBJ1-1, the V gene TRBV30, with a possible D match to TRBD1 (5 bases). The V gene's germline CDR1 is GTSNPN and CDR2 SVGIG (reference sequence). The length of the CDR3 is 13 residues. Between the trimmed V and J ends, which lost 3 bases and 5 bases, there was a span of 13 bases. The CDR3 spells CAWRRGRRTEAFF. Here the CDR3 DNA reads TGTGCCTGGAGGAGGGGCCGGAGGACTGAAGCTTTCTTT. The whole variable domain, remainder taken from reference TRBV30 and TRBJ1-1, is SQTIHQWPATLVQPVGSPLSLECTVEGTSNPNLYWYRQAAGRGLQLLFYSVGIGQISSEVPQNLSASRPQDRQFILSSKKLLLSDSGFYLCAWRRGRRTEAFFGQGTRLTVV.

The chain uses TRBV5-1 and TRBJ2-4, with TRBD2 matching 7 bases. This CDR3 region has 14 residues. Germline loops: CDR1 SGHRS, CDR2 YFSETQ. Unmatched junction bases numbered 8, after V lost 5 bases and J lost 6 bases. CDR3 sequence reads: CASRPWGRANIQYF. The CDR3 DNA reads TGCGCCAGCAGACCTTGGGGGAGGGCAAACATTCAGTACTTC.

The chain uses TRBV7-9 and TRBJ1-5; D is uncertain. This CDR3 is 13 amino acids long. Trimming removed 3 bases from V and 1 base from J, with 4 bases in between. From germline, CDR1 is SEHNR and CDR2 FQNEAQ (reference sequence). Here the CDR3 reads CASSLKSNQPQHF. CDR3 coding DNA: TGTGCCAGCAGCTTGAAGAGCAATCAGCCCCAGCATTTT.